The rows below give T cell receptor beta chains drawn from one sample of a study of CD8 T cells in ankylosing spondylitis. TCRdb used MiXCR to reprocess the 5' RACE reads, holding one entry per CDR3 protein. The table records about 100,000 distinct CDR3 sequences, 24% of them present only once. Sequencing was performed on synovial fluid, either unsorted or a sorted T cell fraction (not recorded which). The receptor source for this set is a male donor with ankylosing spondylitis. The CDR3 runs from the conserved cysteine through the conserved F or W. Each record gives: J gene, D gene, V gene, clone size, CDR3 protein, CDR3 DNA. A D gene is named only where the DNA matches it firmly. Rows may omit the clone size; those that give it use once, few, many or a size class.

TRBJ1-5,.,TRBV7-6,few,CASSLAGGPLHQPQHF,TGTGCCAGCAGCTTAGCGGGAGGGCCGTTACACCAGCCCCAGCATTTT
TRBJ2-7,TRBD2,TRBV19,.,CASSSGHPYEQYF,TGTGCCAGTTCTAGCGGGCACCCCTACGAGCAGTACTTC
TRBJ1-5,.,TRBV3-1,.,CASSQDSQGNQPQHF,TGTGCCAGCAGCCAAGATAGCCAGGGCAATCAGCCCCAGCATTTT
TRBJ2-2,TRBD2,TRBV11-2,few,CASSPPGLAGTGELFF,TGTGCCAGCAGCCCCCCGGGACTAGCGGGCACCGGGGAGCTGTTTTTT
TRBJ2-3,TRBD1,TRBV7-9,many,CASRQGQTLTDTQYF,TGTGCCAGCAGACAGGGACAGACACTCACAGATACGCAGTATTTT
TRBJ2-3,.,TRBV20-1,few,CSARDMESTDTQYF,TGCAGTGCGAGGGACATGGAAAGCACAGATACGCAGTATTTT
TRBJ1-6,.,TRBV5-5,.,CASSLGGPLHF,TGTGCCAGCAGCTTGGGCGGTCCCCTCCACTTT
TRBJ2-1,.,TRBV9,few,CASSSRPYNEQFF,TGTGCCAGCAGCTCCCGCCCCTACAATGAGCAGTTCTTC
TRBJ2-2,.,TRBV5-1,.,CASSPDGADTGELFF,TGCGCCAGCAGCCCCGACGGAGCGGACACCGGGGAGCTGTTTTTT
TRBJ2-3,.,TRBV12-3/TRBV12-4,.,CASSLWSGTLGGAQYF,TGTGCCAGCAGTTTGTGGAGCGGGACCCTGGGGGGCGCGCAGTATTTT
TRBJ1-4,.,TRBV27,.,CASSTRQRQEKLFF,TGTGCCAGCAGTACACGACAGAGACAGGAAAAACTGTTTTTT
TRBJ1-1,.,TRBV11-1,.,CASSPRGWAEAFF,TGTGCCAGCAGCCCCCGGGGGTGGGCTGAAGCTTTCTTT
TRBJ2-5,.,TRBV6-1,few,CASSRSDIQETQYF,TGTGCCAGCTCACGCTCGGACATCCAAGAGACCCAGTACTTC
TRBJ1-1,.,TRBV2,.,CASSEGRGAFF,TGTGCCAGCAGTGAAGGCAGGGGAGCTTTCTTT
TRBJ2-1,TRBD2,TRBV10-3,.,CAISSGRGYNEQFF,TGTGCCATCAGCAGCGGGAGGGGTTACAATGAGCAGTTCTTC
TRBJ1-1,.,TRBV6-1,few,CASVADTNTEAFF,TGTGCCAGCGTGGCGGACACGAACACTGAAGCTTTCTTT
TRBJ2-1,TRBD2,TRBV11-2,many,CASSVTSGSSNEQFF,TGTGCCAGCAGCGTCACTAGCGGGAGTTCGAATGAGCAGTTCTTC
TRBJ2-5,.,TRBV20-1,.,CSARQGAGETQYF,TGCAGTGCTAGACAAGGGGCTGGGGAGACCCAGTACTTC
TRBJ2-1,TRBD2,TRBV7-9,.,CASSLVASGSDEQFF,TGTGCCAGCAGCTTAGTGGCTAGCGGGAGTGACGAGCAGTTCTTC
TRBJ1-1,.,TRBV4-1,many,CASSQSSPGTGPNTEAFF,TGCGCCAGCAGCCAAAGTTCTCCCGGGACGGGACCCAACACTGAAGCTTTCTTT
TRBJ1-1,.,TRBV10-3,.,CAISDPGHIFEAFF,TGTGCCATCAGTGATCCGGGACACATATTTGAAGCTTTCTTT
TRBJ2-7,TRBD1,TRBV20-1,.,CSARQGGFYEQYF,TGCAGTGCCCGACAGGGGGGATTCTACGAGCAGTACTTC
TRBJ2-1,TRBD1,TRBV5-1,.,CASSLRQGAYNEQFF,TGCGCCAGCAGCTTGAGGCAGGGGGCTTACAATGAGCAGTTCTTC
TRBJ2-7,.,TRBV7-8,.,CASSLVIPPQGEYEQYF,TGTGCCAGCAGCTTAGTCATCCCTCCCCAAGGGGAATACGAGCAGTACTTC
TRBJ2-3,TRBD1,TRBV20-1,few,CSARVVTGLDTQYF,TGCAGTGCTAGAGTCGTGACAGGGTTGGATACGCAGTATTTT
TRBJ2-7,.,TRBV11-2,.,CASSGSFYEQYF,TGTGCCAGCAGCGGTTCGTTCTACGAGCAGTACTTC
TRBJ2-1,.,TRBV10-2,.,CASGIWGSYNEQFF,TGCGCCAGCGGAATTTGGGGCTCCTACAATGAGCAGTTCTTC
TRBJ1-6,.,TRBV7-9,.,CASSSRIPDSPLHF,TGTGCCAGCAGCTCCAGGATTCCCGATTCACCCCTCCACTTT
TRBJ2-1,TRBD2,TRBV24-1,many,CATSDAVAGGYEQFF,TGTGCCACCAGTGATGCGGTAGCGGGAGGGTATGAGCAGTTCTTC
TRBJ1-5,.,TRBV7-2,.,CASSLELVGSQPQHF,TGTGCCAGCAGCTTAGAATTGGTCGGATCTCAGCCCCAGCATTTT
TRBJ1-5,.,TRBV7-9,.,CASSSPGGSNQPQHF,TGTGCCAGCAGCTCGCCAGGAGGGAGCAATCAGCCCCAGCATTTT
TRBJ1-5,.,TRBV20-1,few,CSAVTGNQPQHF,TGCAGTGCTGTTACGGGTAATCAGCCCCAGCATTTT
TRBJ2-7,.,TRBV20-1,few,CSARNTYSYEQYF,TGCAGTGCTAGAAACACCTACTCCTACGAGCAGTACTTC
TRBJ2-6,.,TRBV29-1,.,CSVAVSGANVLTF,TGCAGCGTTGCAGTCTCTGGGGCCAACGTCCTGACTTTC
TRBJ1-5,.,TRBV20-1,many,CSARDSVGNQPQHF,TGCAGTGCTAGAGATTCAGTAGGCAATCAGCCCCAGCATTTT
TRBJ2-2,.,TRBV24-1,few,CATSALTGYDTGELFF,TGTGCCACCAGTGCTCTGACAGGTTACGACACCGGGGAGCTGTTTTTT
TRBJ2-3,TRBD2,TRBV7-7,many,CASSESGSTDTQYF,TGTGCCAGCAGCGAAAGCGGGAGTACAGATACGCAGTATTTT
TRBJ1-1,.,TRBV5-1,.,CASSPLQIMNTEAFF,TGCGCCAGCAGCCCGTTACAGATTATGAACACTGAAGCTTTCTTT
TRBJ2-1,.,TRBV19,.,CASSINWGGPDEQFF,TGTGCCAGTAGTATAAATTGGGGGGGGCCGGATGAGCAGTTCTTC